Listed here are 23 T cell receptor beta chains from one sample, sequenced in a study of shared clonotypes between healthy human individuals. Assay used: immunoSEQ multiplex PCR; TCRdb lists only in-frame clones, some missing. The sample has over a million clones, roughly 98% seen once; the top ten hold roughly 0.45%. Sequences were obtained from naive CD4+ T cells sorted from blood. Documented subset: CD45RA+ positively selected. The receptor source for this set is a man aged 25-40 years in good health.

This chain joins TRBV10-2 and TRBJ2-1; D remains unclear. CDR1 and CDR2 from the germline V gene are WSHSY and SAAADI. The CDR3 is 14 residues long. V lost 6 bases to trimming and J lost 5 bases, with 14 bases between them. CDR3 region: CASRIRSMNNEQFF. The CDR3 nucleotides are TGCGCCAGCAGGATCAGGAGTATGAACAATGAGCAGTTCTTC.

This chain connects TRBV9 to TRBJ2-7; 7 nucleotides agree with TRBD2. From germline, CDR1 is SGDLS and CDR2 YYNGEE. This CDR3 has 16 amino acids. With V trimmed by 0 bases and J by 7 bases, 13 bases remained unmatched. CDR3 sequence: CASSVERGRYLCEQYF. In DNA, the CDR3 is TGTGCCAGCAGCGTAGAGCGCGGGAGATATCTGTGTGAGCAGTACTTC.

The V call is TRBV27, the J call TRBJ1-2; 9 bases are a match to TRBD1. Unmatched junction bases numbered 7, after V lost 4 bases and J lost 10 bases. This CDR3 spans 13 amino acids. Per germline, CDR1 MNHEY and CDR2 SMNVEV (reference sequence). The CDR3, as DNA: TGTGCCAGCAGTTCGGACAGGGGCAATTTCTACACCTTC. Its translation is CASSSDRGNFYTF.

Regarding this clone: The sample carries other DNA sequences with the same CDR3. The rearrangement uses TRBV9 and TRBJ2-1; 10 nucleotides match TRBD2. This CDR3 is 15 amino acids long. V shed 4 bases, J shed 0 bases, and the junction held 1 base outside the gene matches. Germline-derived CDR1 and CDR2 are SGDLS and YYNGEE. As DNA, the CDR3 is TGTGCCAGCAGCCCTAGCGGGAGCTCCTACAATGAGCAGTTCTTC. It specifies CASSPSGSSYNEQFF. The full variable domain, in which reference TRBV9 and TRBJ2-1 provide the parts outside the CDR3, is DSGVTQTPKHLITATGQRVTLRCSPRSGDLSVYWYQQSLDQGLQFLIQYYNGEERAKGNILERFSAQQFPDLHSELNLSSLELGDSALYFCASSPSGSSYNEQFFGPGTRLTVL.

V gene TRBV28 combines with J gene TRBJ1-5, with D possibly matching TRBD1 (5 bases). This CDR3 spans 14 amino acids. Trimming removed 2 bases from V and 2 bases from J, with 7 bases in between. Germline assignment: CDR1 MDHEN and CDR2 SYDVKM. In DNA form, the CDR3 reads TGTGCCAGCAGTTTAGTGGGACGCAATCAGCCCCAGCATTTT. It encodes CASSLVGRNQPQHF.

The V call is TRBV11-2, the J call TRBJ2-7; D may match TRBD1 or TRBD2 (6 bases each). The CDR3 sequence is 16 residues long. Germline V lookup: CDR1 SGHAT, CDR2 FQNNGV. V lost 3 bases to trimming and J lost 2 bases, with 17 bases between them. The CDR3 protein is CASSLGGATGPYEQYF. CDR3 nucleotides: TGTGCCAGCAGCTTGGGGGGCGCTACAGGTCCCTACGAGCAGTACTTC.

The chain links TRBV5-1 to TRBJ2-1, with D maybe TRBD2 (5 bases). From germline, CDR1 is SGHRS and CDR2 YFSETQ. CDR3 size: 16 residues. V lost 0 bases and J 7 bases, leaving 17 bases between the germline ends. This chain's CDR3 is CASSLARGGRGNEQFF. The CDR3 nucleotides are TGCGCCAGCAGCTTGGCCCGAGGTGGCCGGGGAAATGAGCAGTTCTTC.

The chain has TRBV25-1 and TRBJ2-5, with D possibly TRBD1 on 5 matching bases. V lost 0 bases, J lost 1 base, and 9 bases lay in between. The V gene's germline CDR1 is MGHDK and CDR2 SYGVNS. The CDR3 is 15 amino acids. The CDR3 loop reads CASSEYRQGQETQYF. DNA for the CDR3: TGTGCCAGCAGTGAATATAGGCAGGGCCAAGAGACCCAGTACTTC.

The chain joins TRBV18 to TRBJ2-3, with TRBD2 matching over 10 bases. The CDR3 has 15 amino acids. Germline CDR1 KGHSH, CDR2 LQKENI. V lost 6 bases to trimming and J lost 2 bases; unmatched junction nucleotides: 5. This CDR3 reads CASSLLAGITDTQYF. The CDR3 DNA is TGTGCCAGCTCCCTACTAGCGGGGATCACAGATACGCAGTATTTT.

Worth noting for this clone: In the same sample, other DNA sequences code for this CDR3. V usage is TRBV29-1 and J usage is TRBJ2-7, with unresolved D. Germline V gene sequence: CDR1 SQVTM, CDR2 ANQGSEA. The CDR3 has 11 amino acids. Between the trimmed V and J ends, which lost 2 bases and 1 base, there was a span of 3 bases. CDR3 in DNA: TGCAGCGTTGAATTGTCCTACGAGCAGTACTTC. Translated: CSVELSYEQYF.

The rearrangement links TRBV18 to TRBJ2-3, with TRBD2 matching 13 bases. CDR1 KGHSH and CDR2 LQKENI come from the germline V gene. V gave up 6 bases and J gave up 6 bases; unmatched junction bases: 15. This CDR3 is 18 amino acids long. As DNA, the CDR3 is TGTGCCAGCTCCCCTACTAGCGGGAGGGCCGGTCCGTCCGATACGCAGTATTTT. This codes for CASSPTSGRAGPSDTQYF.

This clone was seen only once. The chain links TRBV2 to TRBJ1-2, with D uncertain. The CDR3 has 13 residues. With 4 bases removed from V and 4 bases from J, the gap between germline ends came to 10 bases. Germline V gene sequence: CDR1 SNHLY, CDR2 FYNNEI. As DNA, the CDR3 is TGTGCCAGCAGTGTGCGTGCGGGCTATGGCTACACCTTC. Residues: CASSVRAGYGYTF.

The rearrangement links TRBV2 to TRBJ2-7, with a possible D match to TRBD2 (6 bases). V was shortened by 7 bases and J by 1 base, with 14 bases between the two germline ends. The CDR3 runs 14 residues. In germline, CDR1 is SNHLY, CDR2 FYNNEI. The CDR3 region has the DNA TGTGCCAGCACCCTACGTAGCGGATCCTACGAGCAGTACTTC. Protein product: CASTLRSGSYEQYF. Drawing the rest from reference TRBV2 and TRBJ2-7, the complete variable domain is EPEVTQTPSHQVTQMGQEVILRCVPISNHLYFYWYRQILGQKVEFLVSFYNNEISEKSEIFDDQFSVERPDGSNFTLKIRSTKLEDSAMYFCASTLRSGSYEQYFGPGTRLTVT.

CDR3 nucleotides: TGTGCCAGCAGTTTATTGGGATTGCCCTACGAGCAGTACTTC. Amino acid sequence: CASSLLGLPYEQYF. V usage is TRBV27 and J usage is TRBJ2-7; D uncertain. This CDR3 is 14 amino acids long. CDR1 MNHEY and CDR2 SMNVEV come from the germline V gene (reference sequence). V was trimmed by 1 base and J by 2 bases, leaving 9 bases between them.

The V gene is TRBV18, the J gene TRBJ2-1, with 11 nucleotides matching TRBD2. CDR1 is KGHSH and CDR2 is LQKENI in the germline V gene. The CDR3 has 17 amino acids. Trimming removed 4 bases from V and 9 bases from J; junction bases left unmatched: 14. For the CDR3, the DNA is TGTGCCAGCTCACTACCATTTAGCGGGAGGGCCTCGCCTGAGCAGTTCTTC. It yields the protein CASSLPFSGRASPEQFF. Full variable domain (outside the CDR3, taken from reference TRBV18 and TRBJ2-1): NAGVMQNPRHLVRRRGQEARLRCSPMKGHSHVYWYRQLPEEGLKFMVYLQKENIIDESGMPKERFSAEFPKEGPSILRIQQVVRGDSAAYFCASSLPFSGRASPEQFFGPGTRLTVL.

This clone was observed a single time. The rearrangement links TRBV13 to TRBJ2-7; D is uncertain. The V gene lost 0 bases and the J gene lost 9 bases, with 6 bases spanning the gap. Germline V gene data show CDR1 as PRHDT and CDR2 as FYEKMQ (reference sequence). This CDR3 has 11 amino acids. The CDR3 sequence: CASSLGVRQYF. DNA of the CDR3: TGTGCCAGCAGCTTAGGGGTTCGGCAGTACTTC.

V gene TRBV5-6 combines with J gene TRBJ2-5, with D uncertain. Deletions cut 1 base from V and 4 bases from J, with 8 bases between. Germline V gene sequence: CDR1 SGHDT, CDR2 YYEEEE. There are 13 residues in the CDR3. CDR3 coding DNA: TGTGCCAGCAGCTTGAGTCCAGCAGAGACCCAGTACTTC. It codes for CASSLSPAETQYF.

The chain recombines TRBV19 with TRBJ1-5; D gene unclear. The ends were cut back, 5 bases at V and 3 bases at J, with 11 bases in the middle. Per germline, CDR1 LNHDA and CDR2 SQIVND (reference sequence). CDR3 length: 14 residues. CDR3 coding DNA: TGTGCCAGTAGTTTCGTGGACCTCAATCAGCCCCAGCATTTT. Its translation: CASSFVDLNQPQHF. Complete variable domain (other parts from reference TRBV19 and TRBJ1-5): DGGITQSPKYLFRKEGQNVTLSCEQNLNHDAMYWYRQDPGQGLRLIYYSQIVNDFQKGDIAEGYSVSREKKESFPLTVTSAQKNPTAFYLCASSFVDLNQPQHFGDGTRLSIL.

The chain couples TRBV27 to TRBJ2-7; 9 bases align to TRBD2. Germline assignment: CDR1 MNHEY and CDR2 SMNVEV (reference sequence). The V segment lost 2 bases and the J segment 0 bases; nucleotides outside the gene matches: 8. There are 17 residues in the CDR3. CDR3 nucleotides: TGTGCCAGCAGTTTAGGCGGGAGGGCCTTGCCCTCCTACGAGCAGTACTTC. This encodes CASSLGGRALPSYEQYF.

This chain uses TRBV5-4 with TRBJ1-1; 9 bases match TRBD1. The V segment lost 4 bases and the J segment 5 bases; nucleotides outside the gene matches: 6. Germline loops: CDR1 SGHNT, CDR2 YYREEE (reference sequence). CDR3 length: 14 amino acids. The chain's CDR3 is CASSPDRGSTEAFF. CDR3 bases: TGTGCCAGCAGCCCGGACAGGGGTTCTACTGAAGCTTTCTTT.

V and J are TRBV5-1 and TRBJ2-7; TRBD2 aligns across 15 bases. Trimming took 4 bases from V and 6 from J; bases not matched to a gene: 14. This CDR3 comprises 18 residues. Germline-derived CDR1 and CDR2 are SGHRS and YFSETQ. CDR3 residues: CASSRSGLAGGSSAEQYF. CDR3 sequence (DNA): TGCGCCAGCAGCCGTTCCGGACTAGCGGGAGGGTCCTCGGCCGAGCAGTACTTC.

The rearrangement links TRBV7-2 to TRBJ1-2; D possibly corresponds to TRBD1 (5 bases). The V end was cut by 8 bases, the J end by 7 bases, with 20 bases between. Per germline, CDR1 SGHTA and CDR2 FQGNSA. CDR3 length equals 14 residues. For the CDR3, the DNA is TGTGCCAGCGGTTTCGGCGGTGCCACAGGTGGCTACACCTTC. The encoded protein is CASGFGGATGGYTF.

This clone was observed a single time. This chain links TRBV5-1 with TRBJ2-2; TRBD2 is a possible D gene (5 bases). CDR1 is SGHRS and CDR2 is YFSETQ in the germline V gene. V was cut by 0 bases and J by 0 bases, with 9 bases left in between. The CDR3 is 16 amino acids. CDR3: CASSLESRANTGELFF. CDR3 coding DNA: TGCGCCAGCAGCTTGGAATCGCGGGCGAACACCGGGGAGCTGTTTTTT.